This TCR beta chain derives from a study of T-cell memory formation after mild COVID-19 (TCRdb year 2021). For the wider study: TCR sequence clusters from the two donors were found to be largely donor specific. The cohort comprised two young, previously healthy adult volunteers, one female and one male. In two donors, T-cell clones that expanded and contracted after mild COVID-19 were tracked by sequencing TCRalpha and TCRbeta repertoires over time. What the study reported, not specific to this receptor: Some responding clones were found in pre-infection memory, which suggests that pre-existing cross-reactive memory T cells took part in the SARS-CoV-2 response. Contracting CD4+ clones were found mainly in CM and EM memory subsets, while CD8+ clones were enriched in EMRA. The study included only a couple of mild cases, and larger cohorts that include severe cases with pre-infection samples were judged to be necessary. Clones that contracted from day 15 to 85 showed balanced CD4/CD8 phenotypes, whereas a second wave of clones that expanded from day 15 to 37 leaned towards CD4+. SARS-CoV-2 specificity of the second-wave clones peaking on day 37 was not confirmed.

Ficoll-Paque density gradient centrifugation was used to isolate PBMCs. Data came from an Illumina NovaSeq 6000. Using 5'RACE with constant-segment primers, TCRalpha and TCRbeta cDNA libraries were constructed, with sample barcodes and unique molecular identifiers added in the process. RNA was extracted from every sample with Trizol reagent. Library amplification was performed in two PCR steps, and a second sample barcode and Illumina TruSeq adapters were introduced in the second step. Libraries were sequenced on an Illumina NovaSeq with 2 x 150 bp paired-end reads. The paper's processing steps were these. Demultiplexing of reads and collapsing into UMI-guided consensus sequences were performed with migec v1.2.7. Using mixcr v2.1.11, UMI consensuses were aligned to TRA and TRB V and J templates and then assembled into clonotypes. A clonotype was counted as expanded or contracted only when both edgeR and NoisET called the clonotype significant, with the noise models trained on biological replicates. For edgeR calls, a false discovery rate-adjusted p below 0.01 and a log2 fold-change threshold of 1 were applied. As an exploratory analysis of dynamics, PCA with hierarchical clustering was applied to max-normalized trajectories of the 1000 most abundant clonotypes. Separately sequenced CD4+ and CD8+ repertoires were used to assign the CD4 or CD8 phenotype of responding clones. TCRdb handled the public reads itself, with Q25 trimming in fastp and clone calling in MiXCR, and kept productive beta chains. Rows with a matching CDR3 protein are joined into one entry that keeps the most common DNA and genes. The V and J calls and clone size are TCRdb's, not the authors'. The sample records approximately 500,000 distinct CDR3 sequences, roughly 25% of which are singletons. Of the sample, around 13% falls within the top ten clones.

This clonotype was detected many times. The antigen this receptor binds is unknown. Within one base of it there is no much larger clone, and no base qualities were kept. Sequenced input: PBMCs or a T cell subset sorted from them (not recorded which). The receptor comes from an adult woman who had mild COVID-19 (a few samples of this study predate the infection). The sample titles of this study are shuffled in the database, so cell type and time point are left out; the donor was told from shared clones.

Read as DNA, the sequence is TGTGCCAGCAGCCAGGGTGCTGAGCAGTTCTTC. Its translation reads: CASSQGAEQFF. The V and J genes are TRBV2 and TRBJ2-1; possibly the D gene is TRBD1, per 5 matching bases. The germline V gene yields SNHLY for CDR1 and FYNNEI for CDR2. The V and J ends are trimmed by 6 bases and 9 bases, leaving 9 bases between them. The CDR3, cysteine through phenylalanine, is 11 amino acids long. Only the CDR3 part of the read is kept: 33 bases, read in frame from the first base.